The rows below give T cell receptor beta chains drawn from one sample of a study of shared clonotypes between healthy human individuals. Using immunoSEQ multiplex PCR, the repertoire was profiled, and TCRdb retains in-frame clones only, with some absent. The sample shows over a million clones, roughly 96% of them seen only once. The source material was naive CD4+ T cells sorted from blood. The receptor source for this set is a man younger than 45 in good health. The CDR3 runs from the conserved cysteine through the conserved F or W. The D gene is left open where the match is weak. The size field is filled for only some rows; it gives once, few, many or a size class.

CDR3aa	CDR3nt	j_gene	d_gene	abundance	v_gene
CAISEQREETQYF	TGTGCCATCAGTGAACAGCGGGAAGAGACCCAGTACTTC	TRBJ2-5	.	.	TRBV10-3
CASSLGDYEQYF	TGTGCCAGCAGCTTAGGGGACTACGAGCAGTACTTC	TRBJ2-7	.	.	TRBV7-6
CASSPPRTGRDQPQHF	TGTGCCAGCAGTCCCCCCCGTACAGGGAGGGATCAGCCCCAGCATTTT	TRBJ1-5	.	.	TRBV28
CASSVVAGGSRGYTF	TGTGCCAGCAGCGTAGTGGCAGGGGGCTCGCGAGGCTACACCTTC	TRBJ1-2	TRBD1	.	TRBV9
CASSLGQGAVDYGYTF	TGCGCCAGCAGCTTGGGACAGGGGGCAGTTGACTATGGCTACACCTTC	TRBJ1-2	TRBD1	.	TRBV5-1
CASSPAGSTDTQYF	TGTGCTAGCAGTCCTGCGGGGAGCACAGATACGCAGTATTTT	TRBJ2-3	.	.	TRBV7-7
CASSHYPGAYEQYF	TGTGCCAGCAGTCACTACCCGGGAGCCTACGAGCAGTACTTC	TRBJ2-7	.	.	TRBV6-5
CASGGGVNSPLHF	TGTGCCAGCGGCGGGGGGGTTAATTCACCCCTCCACTTT	TRBJ1-6	.	.	TRBV28
CASSVSGGATQYF	TGTGCCAGCAGCGTTAGCGGGGGAGCTACGCAGTATTTT	TRBJ2-3	TRBD2	.	TRBV7-7
CAINREGTVGREQYF	TGTGCCATCAATCGGGAGGGGACAGTGGGACGCGAGCAGTACTTC	TRBJ2-7	.	.	TRBV10-3
CASSEGTSGDYNEQFF	TGCGCCAGCAGTGAGGGGACTAGCGGGGATTACAATGAGCAGTTCTTC	TRBJ2-1	TRBD2	.	TRBV10-2
CASSQSEGLAVSTDTQYF	TGCGCCAGCAGCCAGTCCGAGGGACTAGCGGTTAGCACAGATACGCAGTATTTT	TRBJ2-3	TRBD2	once	TRBV4-3
CASSPPGRVYEQYF	TGTGCCAGCAGTCCTCCCGGGAGGGTGTACGAGCAGTACTTC	TRBJ2-7	TRBD2	.	TRBV7-7
CASSWGVNEQFF	TGTGCCAGCAGCTGGGGAGTCAATGAGCAGTTCTTC	TRBJ2-1	.	.	TRBV7-9
CASSLTGRSYEQYF	TGTGCCAGCAGCTTAACGGGGAGGTCCTACGAGCAGTACTTC	TRBJ2-7	.	.	TRBV7-9
CAWSGSGANVLTF	TGTGCCTGGAGTGGCTCTGGGGCCAACGTCCTGACTTTC	TRBJ2-6	.	.	TRBV30
CASSPLRGQETQYF	TGTGCCAGCTCACCACTCAGGGGGCAAGAGACCCAGTACTTC	TRBJ2-5	TRBD1	.	TRBV18
CAISDPASTSGETQYF	TGTGCCATCAGCGACCCTGCGTCCACTAGCGGCGAGACCCAGTACTTC	TRBJ2-5	TRBD2	.	TRBV10-3
CASSRNSGVTMNTEAFF	TGTGCCAGCTCACGCAATTCAGGGGTCACCATGAACACTGAAGCTTTCTTT	TRBJ1-1	.	.	TRBV18
CASSPIAGGPREQYF	TGTGCCAGCAGCCCGATAGCGGGAGGGCCCCGCGAGCAGTACTTC	TRBJ2-7	TRBD2	.	TRBV13
CASATQPPGRSF	TGTGCCAGCGCTACTCAACCTCCAGGCCGCTCCTTC	TRBJ1-2	.	.	TRBV6-5
CASSRMGLAADPYEQYF	TGCGCCAGCAGCCGAATGGGACTAGCGGCTGACCCCTACGAGCAGTACTTC	TRBJ2-7	TRBD2	.	TRBV4-1
CASSKTSGQYEQYF	TGCGCCAGCAGCAAGACTAGCGGGCAGTACGAGCAGTACTTC	TRBJ2-7	TRBD2	.	TRBV5-1
CASSAPGTTGDTQYF	TGTGCCAGCAGCGCCCCCGGGACAACTGGGGATACGCAGTATTTT	TRBJ2-3	.	.	TRBV9
CASSSRVGNQPQHF	TGTGCCAGCAGTAGCAGGGTAGGCAATCAGCCCCAGCATTTT	TRBJ1-5	.	once	TRBV6-5
CASSDRYNQPQHF	TGTGCCAGCAGTGACAGGTACAATCAGCCCCAGCATTTT	TRBJ1-5	.	.	TRBV6-1
CASRFLAGPDTQYF	TGTGCCAGCAGATTCCTAGCGGGACCAGATACGCAGTATTTT	TRBJ2-3	TRBD2	.	TRBV5-8
CASSLPPRTDTQYF	TGTGCCAGCAGCTTACCCCCACGCACAGATACGCAGTATTTT	TRBJ2-3	.	.	TRBV7-2
CASRARQGANTEAFF	TGTGCCAGCAGAGCGAGACAGGGTGCGAACACTGAAGCTTTCTTT	TRBJ1-1	TRBD1	.	TRBV2
CASSLDTPSQAFF	TGTGCCAGCAGCTTGGACACCCCTAGCCAAGCTTTCTTT	TRBJ1-1	.	.	TRBV6-5
CASSFAPTSGGGEQFF	TGTGCTAGCAGCTTCGCCCCGACTAGCGGGGGTGGTGAGCAGTTCTTC	TRBJ2-1	TRBD2	.	TRBV7-7
CASSPPSSYEQYF	TGTGCCAGCTCACCACCCTCCTCCTACGAGCAGTACTTC	TRBJ2-7	.	.	TRBV18
CASSALVRGGIYGYTF	TGTGCCAGCAGTGCCCTAGTCCGGGGCGGAATCTATGGCTACACCTTC	TRBJ1-2	.	.	TRBV6-1
CASTFSGGVEQYF	TGTGCCAGCACTTTTAGCGGGGGAGTCGAGCAGTACTTC	TRBJ2-7	TRBD2	.	TRBV6-1
CASSHLDAGGPYNEQFF	TGTGCCAGCAGCCATCTCGATGCGGGAGGACCCTACAATGAGCAGTTCTTC	TRBJ2-1	TRBD2	.	TRBV28
CSSSNPDTQYF	TGCAGCTCGTCAAATCCAGATACGCAGTATTTT	TRBJ2-3	.	.	TRBV29-1
CASSQEGLTEAFF	TGTGCCAGCAGCCAGGAAGGGTTGACTGAAGCTTTCTTT	TRBJ1-1	.	.	TRBV14
CASSLSGSNYNEQFF	TGCGCCAGCAGCCTCAGCGGGAGTAACTACAATGAGCAGTTCTTC	TRBJ2-1	TRBD2	.	TRBV5-1
CASSKERKGPWQETQYF	TGTGCCAGCAGCAAAGAGAGGAAGGGTCCTTGGCAAGAGACCCAGTACTTC	TRBJ2-5	.	.	TRBV21-1
CASSQGTGQRLGDTQYF	TGTGCCAGCAGCCAAGGGACGGGACAGAGACTAGGGGATACGCAGTATTTT	TRBJ2-3	.	.	TRBV4-2
CASSQDLARDGTQYF	TGCGCCAGCAGCCAAGATCTGGCTAGGGATGGGACCCAGTACTTC	TRBJ2-5	.	.	TRBV4-1
CASSEPQGGRATYTQYF	TGCGCCAGCAGTGAGCCCCAAGGCGGGAGGGCGACCTATACGCAGTATTTT	TRBJ2-3	TRBD2	.	TRBV10-2
CASSLLKDEQYF	TGTGCCAGCAGCTTGCTGAAGGATGAGCAGTACTTC	TRBJ2-7	.	once	TRBV5-5
CASSITGANVLTF	TGTGCCAGTAGTATAACTGGGGCCAACGTCCTGACTTTC	TRBJ2-6	.	.	TRBV19
CASSFTYEQYF	TGTGCCAGCAGTTTCACCTACGAGCAGTACTTC	TRBJ2-7	.	few	TRBV28
CASSEFWGGYEKLFF	TGTGCCAGCAGTGAATTCTGGGGAGGGTATGAAAAACTGTTTTTT	TRBJ1-4	.	.	TRBV25-1
CASSKLAGGSGLNEQFF	TGTGCCAGCAGCAAACTAGCGGGTGGATCGGGGTTGAATGAGCAGTTCTTC	TRBJ2-1	TRBD2	.	TRBV5-4